This T cell receptor (beta chain) was documented in a study of T cell changes during pregnancy in multiple sclerosis. Profiled with immunoSEQ multiplex PCR; TCRdb holds only in-frame clones, not every one. This table holds tens of thousands of clones, over 75% found once. This CDR3 region has 13 residues. Trimming removed 4 bases from V and 8 bases from J, with 11 bases in between. Germline V CDR1 and CDR2: MNHEY, SMNVEV (reference sequence). This receptor was obtained from a female donor with multiple sclerosis, enrolled in a pregnancy study. The V call is TRBV27, the J call TRBJ1-4, with unresolved D. Sequencing was performed on CD8+ T cells from peripheral blood mononuclear cells, taken before pregnancy. The CDR3 bases are TGTGCCAGCAGTTGGGGAGGAGGCGAAAAACTGTTTTTT. Translating it yields CASSWGGGEKLFF. The whole variable domain, filled in from reference TRBV27 and TRBJ1-4, reads EAQVTQNPRYLITVTGKKLTVTCSQNMNHEYMSWYRQDPGLGLRQIYYSMNVEVTDKGDVPEGYKVSRKEKRNFPLILESPSPNQTSLYFCASSWGGGEKLFFGSGTQLSVL.